The rows below give T cell receptor beta chains drawn from one sample of a study of blood T cell repertoires in COVID-19. Profiling relied on immunoSEQ multiplex PCR, and the TCRdb table lists in-frame clones only, not all of them. This sample has hundreds of thousands of clones, with approximately 84% found just once. The specimen sequenced was PBMCs or T cells enriched from blood (not recorded which). The receptors were gathered from a man in his thirties or forties who had recovered from COVID-19. Each CDR3 is given with its conserved first and last residue. Each record gives: J gene, D gene, V gene, clone size, CDR3 protein, CDR3 DNA. A D gene is named only where the DNA matches it firmly. Expanded clones are given a class, and other clones once, few, many or no size at all.

j_call: TRBJ2-2
d_call: NA
v_call: TRBV18
clone_size: few
cdr3_aa: CASSQAVNTGELFF
cdr3_nt: TGTGCCAGCTCCCAAGCGGTGAACACCGGGGAGCTGTTTTTT

j_call: TRBJ2-2
d_call: TRBD2
v_call: TRBV7-8
clone_size: once
cdr3_aa: CASSPPGLAGTGELFF
cdr3_nt: TGTGCCAGCAGCCCGCCGGGACTAGCGGGGACCGGGGAGCTGTTTTTT

j_call: TRBJ2-1
d_call: NA
v_call: TRBV5-1
clone_size: few
cdr3_aa: CASSLLTGNEQFF
cdr3_nt: TGCGCCAGCAGCTTGCTGACAGGCAATGAGCAGTTCTTC

j_call: TRBJ2-7
d_call: TRBD1
v_call: TRBV29-1
clone_size: NA
cdr3_aa: CSVVMGTGRYEQYF
cdr3_nt: TGCAGCGTCGTGATGGGGACAGGGCGGTACGAGCAGTACTTC

j_call: TRBJ2-7
d_call: NA
v_call: TRBV14
clone_size: once
cdr3_aa: CASSQVRAVWSYEQYF
cdr3_nt: TGTGCCAGCAGCCAAGTGAGGGCGGTATGGTCCTACGAGCAGTACTTC

j_call: TRBJ2-2
d_call: TRBD1
v_call: TRBV18
clone_size: NA
cdr3_aa: CASSRRDRETGELFF
cdr3_nt: TGTGCCAGCTCACGTCGGGACAGGGAAACCGGGGAGCTGTTTTTT

j_call: TRBJ1-6
d_call: NA
v_call: TRBV2
clone_size: NA
cdr3_aa: CASSVYADYNSPLHF
cdr3_nt: TGTGCCAGCAGTGTGTACGCAGACTATAATTCACCCCTCCACTTT

j_call: TRBJ2-3
d_call: TRBD2
v_call: TRBV3-1/TRBV3-2
clone_size: NA
cdr3_aa: CASSQDREGWDTQYF
cdr3_nt: TGTGCCAGCAGCCAAGATAGGGAGGGGTGGGATACGCAGTATTTT

j_call: TRBJ1-3
d_call: NA
v_call: TRBV11-2
clone_size: few
cdr3_aa: CASSSVRGTGNTIYF
cdr3_nt: TGTGCCAGCAGCTCGGTTCGGGGGACCGGAAACACCATATATTTT

j_call: TRBJ1-1
d_call: NA
v_call: TRBV28
clone_size: NA
cdr3_aa: CASSLQTGLNTEAFF
cdr3_nt: TGTGCCAGCAGTTTACAGACAGGACTGAACACTGAAGCTTTCTTT

j_call: TRBJ1-2
d_call: NA
v_call: TRBV4-1
clone_size: NA
cdr3_aa: CASSQDIPDSRYGYTF
cdr3_nt: TGCGCCAGCAGCCAAGATATCCCCGACTCCCGCTATGGCTACACCTTC

j_call: TRBJ2-7
d_call: NA
v_call: TRBV9
clone_size: once
cdr3_aa: CASSVGGIGYEQYF
cdr3_nt: TGTGCCAGCAGCGTAGGAGGGATAGGGTACGAGCAGTACTTC

j_call: TRBJ1-5
d_call: TRBD1
v_call: TRBV5-8
clone_size: NA
cdr3_aa: CASSLTGTGLYSNQPQHF
cdr3_nt: TGTGCCAGCAGCTTAACCGGGACAGGCCTTTATAGCAATCAGCCCCAGCATTTT

j_call: TRBJ1-6
d_call: TRBD1
v_call: TRBV6-4
clone_size: NA
cdr3_aa: CASRIDRVPVSYNSPLHF
cdr3_nt: TGTGCCAGCAGAATCGACAGGGTGCCGGTCTCCTATAATTCACCCCTCCACTTT

j_call: TRBJ2-1
d_call: TRBD2
v_call: TRBV5-1
clone_size: NA
cdr3_aa: CASSFSGGPYDEQFF
cdr3_nt: TGCGCCAGCAGCTTTAGCGGGGGGCCCTATGATGAGCAGTTCTTC

j_call: TRBJ1-6
d_call: TRBD1
v_call: TRBV19
clone_size: NA
cdr3_aa: CASSIHPDRAYNSPLHF
cdr3_nt: TGTGCCAGTAGTATACACCCGGACAGGGCGTATAATTCACCCCTCCACTTT

j_call: TRBJ1-2
d_call: NA
v_call: TRBV24-1
clone_size: NA
cdr3_aa: CATSDTSYGYTF
cdr3_nt: TGTGCCACCAGTGATACCAGCTATGGCTACACCTTC

j_call: TRBJ2-5
d_call: NA
v_call: TRBV6-2/TRBV6-3
clone_size: NA
cdr3_aa: CASSYPDLGGETQYF
cdr3_nt: TGTGCCAGCAGTTACCCGGACCTGGGGGGAGAGACCCAGTACTTC

j_call: TRBJ2-5
d_call: TRBD2
v_call: TRBV27
clone_size: once
cdr3_aa: CASSLRQLAGGLYETQYF
cdr3_nt: TGTGCCAGCAGTTTAAGGCAGCTAGCGGGAGGGTTATACGAGACCCAGTACTTC

j_call: TRBJ1-1
d_call: NA
v_call: TRBV7-9
clone_size: few
cdr3_aa: CASSLGSLGTEAFF
cdr3_nt: TGTGCCAGCAGCTTAGGGTCGCTAGGCACTGAAGCTTTCTTT

j_call: TRBJ2-7
d_call: TRBD1
v_call: TRBV28
clone_size: NA
cdr3_aa: CASTPSRGISYEQYF
cdr3_nt: TGTGCCAGCACCCCCTCCAGGGGGATCTCCTACGAGCAGTACTTC

j_call: TRBJ1-2
d_call: NA
v_call: TRBV5-5
clone_size: NA
cdr3_aa: CASSLVAGGGVYGYTF
cdr3_nt: TGTGCCAGCAGCCTCGTAGCAGGCGGCGGGGTATATGGCTACACCTTC

j_call: TRBJ2-7
d_call: TRBD1
v_call: TRBV18
clone_size: few
cdr3_aa: CASSPGTGNEQYF
cdr3_nt: TGTGCCAGCTCACCCGGGACAGGGAACGAGCAGTACTTC